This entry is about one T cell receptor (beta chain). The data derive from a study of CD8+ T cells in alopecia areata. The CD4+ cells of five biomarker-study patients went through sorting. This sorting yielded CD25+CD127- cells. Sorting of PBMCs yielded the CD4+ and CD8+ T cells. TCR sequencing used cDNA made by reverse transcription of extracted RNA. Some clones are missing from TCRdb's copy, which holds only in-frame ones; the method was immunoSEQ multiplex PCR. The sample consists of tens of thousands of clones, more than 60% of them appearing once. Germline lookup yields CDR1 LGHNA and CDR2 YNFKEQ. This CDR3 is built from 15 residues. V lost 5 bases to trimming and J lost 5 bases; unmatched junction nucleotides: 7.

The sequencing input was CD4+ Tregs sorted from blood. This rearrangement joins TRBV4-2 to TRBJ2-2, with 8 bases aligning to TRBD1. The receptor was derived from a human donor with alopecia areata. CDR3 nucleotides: TGTGCCAGCAGCACCCGGACAGGGCTGACCGGGGAGCTGTTTTTT. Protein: CASSTRTGLTGELFF.